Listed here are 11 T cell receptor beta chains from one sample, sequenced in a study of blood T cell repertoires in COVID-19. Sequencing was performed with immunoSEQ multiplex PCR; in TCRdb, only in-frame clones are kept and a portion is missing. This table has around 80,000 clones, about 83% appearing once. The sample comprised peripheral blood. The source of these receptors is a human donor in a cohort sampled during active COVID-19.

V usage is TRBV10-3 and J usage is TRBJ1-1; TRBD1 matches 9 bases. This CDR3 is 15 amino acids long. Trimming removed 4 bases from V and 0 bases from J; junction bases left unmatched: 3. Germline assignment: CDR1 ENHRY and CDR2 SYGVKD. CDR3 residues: CAISGGQGMNTEAFF. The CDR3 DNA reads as TGTGCCATCAGTGGTGGACAGGGGATGAACACTGAAGCTTTCTTT.

The DNA of the CDR3 is TGCAGTGCTAGTCCCCCTCGTTCCTCCTACAATGAGCAGTTCTTC. It translates to CSASPPRSSYNEQFF. This chain connects TRBV20-1 to TRBJ2-1; D uncertain. The ends were cut back, 3 bases at V and 0 bases at J, with 12 bases in the middle. The length of the CDR3 is 15 residues. Germline V CDR1 and CDR2: DFQATT, SNEGSKA (reference sequence).

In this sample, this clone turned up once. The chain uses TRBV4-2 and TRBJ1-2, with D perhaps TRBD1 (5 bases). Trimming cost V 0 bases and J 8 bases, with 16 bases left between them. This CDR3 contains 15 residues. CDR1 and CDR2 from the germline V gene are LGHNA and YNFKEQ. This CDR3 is CASSQDGSGIRGYTF. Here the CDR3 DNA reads TGTGCCAGCAGCCAAGATGGGTCAGGGATACGGGGCTACACCTTC.

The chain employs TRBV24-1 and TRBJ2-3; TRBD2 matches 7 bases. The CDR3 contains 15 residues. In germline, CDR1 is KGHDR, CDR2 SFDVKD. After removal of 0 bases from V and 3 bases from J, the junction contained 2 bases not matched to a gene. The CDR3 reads CATSDLGGGTDTQYF. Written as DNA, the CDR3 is TGTGCCACCAGTGATTTGGGGGGGGGTACAGATACGCAGTATTTT.

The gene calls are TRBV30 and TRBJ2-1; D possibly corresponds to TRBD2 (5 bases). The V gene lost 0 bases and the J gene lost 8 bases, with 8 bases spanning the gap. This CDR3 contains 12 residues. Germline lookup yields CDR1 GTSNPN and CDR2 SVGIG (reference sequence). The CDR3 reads CAWSVPGDEQFF. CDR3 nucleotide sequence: TGTGCCTGGAGTGTACCCGGGGATGAGCAGTTCTTC. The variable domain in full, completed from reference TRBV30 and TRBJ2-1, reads SQTIHQWPATLVQPVGSPLSLECTVEGTSNPNLYWYRQAAGRGLQLLFYSVGIGQISSEVPQNLSASRPQDRQFILSSKKLLLSDSGFYLCAWSVPGDEQFFGPGTRLTVL.

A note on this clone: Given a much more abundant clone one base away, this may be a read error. DNA of the CDR3: TGTGCCAGCAATTTAAGGACAACCTATAATTCACCCCTCCACTTT. It specifies CASNLRTTYNSPLHF. The chain carries TRBV28 and TRBJ1-6, with D possibly matching TRBD1 (5 bases). The CDR3 length is 15 residues. The germline gives CDR1 MDHEN, CDR2 SYDVKM. Full variable domain (missing parts from reference TRBV28 and TRBJ1-6): DVKVTQSSRYLVKRTGEKVFLECVQDMDHENMFWYRQDPGLGLRLIYFSYDVKMKEKGDIPEGYSVSREKKERFSLILESASTNQTSMYLCASNLRTTYNSPLHFGNGTRLTVT.

CDR3 amino acids: CASSSRWDQPQHF. The CDR3 DNA reads as TGTGCCAGCAGCTCGAGGTGGGATCAGCCCCAGCATTTT. The chain employs TRBV12-3 or TRBV12-4 and TRBJ1-5; D gene ambiguous. The germline V and J ends were trimmed by 6 bases and 5 bases, with 11 bases remaining between them. There are 13 residues in the CDR3.

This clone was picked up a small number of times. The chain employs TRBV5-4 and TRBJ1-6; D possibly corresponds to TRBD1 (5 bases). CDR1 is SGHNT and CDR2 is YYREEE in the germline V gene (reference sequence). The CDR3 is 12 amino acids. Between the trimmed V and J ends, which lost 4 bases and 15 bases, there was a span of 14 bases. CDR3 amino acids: CASSSQGWGLHF. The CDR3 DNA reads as TGTGCCAGCAGCAGCCAGGGATGGGGCCTCCACTTT.

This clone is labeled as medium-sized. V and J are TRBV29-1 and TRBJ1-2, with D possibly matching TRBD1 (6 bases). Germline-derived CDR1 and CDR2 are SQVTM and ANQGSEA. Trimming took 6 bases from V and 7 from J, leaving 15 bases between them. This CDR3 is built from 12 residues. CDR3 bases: TGCAGCGTCGCCCGGGACAAGGGTGGCTACACCTTC. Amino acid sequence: CSVARDKGGYTF. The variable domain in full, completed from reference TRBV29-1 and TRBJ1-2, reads SAVISQKPSRDICQRGTSLTIQCQVDSQVTMMFWYRQQPGQSLTLIATANQGSEATYESGFVIDKFPISRPNLTFSTLTVSNMSPEDSSIYLCSVARDKGGYTFGSGTRLTVV.

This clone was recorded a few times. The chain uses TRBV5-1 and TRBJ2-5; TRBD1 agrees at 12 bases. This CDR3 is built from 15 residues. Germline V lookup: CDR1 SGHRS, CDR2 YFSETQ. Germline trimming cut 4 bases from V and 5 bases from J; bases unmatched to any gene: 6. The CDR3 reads CASSGGTGGRETQYF. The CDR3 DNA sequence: TGCGCCAGCAGCGGCGGGACAGGGGGCCGGGAGACCCAGTACTTC.

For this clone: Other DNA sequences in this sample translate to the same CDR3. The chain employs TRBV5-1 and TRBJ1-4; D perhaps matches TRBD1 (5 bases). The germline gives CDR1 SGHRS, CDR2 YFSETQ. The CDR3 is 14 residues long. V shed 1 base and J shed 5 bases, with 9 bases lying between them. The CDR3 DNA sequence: TGCGCCAGCAGCTTGCAGGGAAAGAATGAAAAACTGTTTTTT. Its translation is CASSLQGKNEKLFF.